A few counts support the clone carrying this T cell receptor beta chain. The target antigen is unknown. Patients between 18 and 65 years old had hyperthyroidism, newly diagnosed and lasting under 2 months. Fresh peripheral blood, roughly 10 ml, was the source of the PBMCs. The source of the sample is a study of T cells in Graves' hyperthyroidism and ophthalmopathy. Study findings and constraints: A model using 13 V-J features told ophthalmopathy apart from stable hyperthyroidism. Also found in blood were most expanded thyroid clonotypes above 0.001.

Germline CDR1 is KGHSH and CDR2 is LQKENI. The CDR3 has 15 amino acids. With 1 base clipped from V and 4 bases from J, the junction kept 5 bases outside the gene matches. The CDR3 regions of TCR beta were amplified from RNA transcripts. The HTBI set primed first-round TCR CDR3 RT-PCR. MiXCR was run by TCRdb on the multiplex PCR reads, yielding one entry per CDR3 protein. The table includes 690,000 or so distinct CDR3 sequences, around 20% detected once. Sequenced sample: blood. The chain employs TRBV18 and TRBJ2-7, with TRBD1 matching 9 bases. This sequence originates from a woman in her forties or fifties with Graves' hyperthyroidism that later progressed to Graves' ophthalmopathy. CDR3 residues: CASSPQGQGPYEQYF. The CDR3 DNA reads as TGTGCCAGCTCACCACAGGGACAGGGACCTTACGAGCAGTACTTC.